This entry features one T cell receptor beta chain sequence. This receptor's antigen is unknown. No clone much larger than this one lies a single base away; base qualities are absent. The immunoSEQ Assay, a bias-controlled multiplex PCR, was used to amplify TCRbeta CDR3 regions from genomic DNA. The published analysis was carried out like this. Within the assay, amplification of reference gene primers was used to estimate how many nucleated cells each sample contained. To quantify the absolute abundance of each unique TCRbeta CDR3 rearrangement, sequence reads were collapsed and filtered. For each sample, productive Simpson clonality was calculated by taking the square root of Simpson's diversity index across productive rearrangements. TCRdb took this table from immuneACCESS and kept in-frame rearrangements with V and J called. Such tables lack part of the clones; where checked against another copy, unresolved V genes explain under half of the gap, and the rest is unexplained. From that table come the V and J calls and clone size; the DNA was used to work out D and trimming. The sample table records approximately 300,000 clones; 89% of these occur just once. Approximately 4.7% of the sample lies in the top ten.

In the germline V gene (reference sequence), CDR1 corresponds to SEHNR and CDR2 to FQNEAQ. Unmatched junction bases come to 3, with V trimmed by 4 bases and J by 6 bases. Measured from the cysteine to the phenylalanine, the CDR3 is 13 residues long. Solely the CDR3 DNA is kept, with 39 bases framed from the first base. The sample belongs to a study of blood T cell repertoires in COVID-19 (dated by TCRdb to the early 2020s). At the level of the whole study: The collaborator samples originated in the United States, Italy and Spain and spanned the acute and convalescent phases of COVID-19. The material from the prospective study consisted of cDNA or gDNA derived from T cells, B-cell-depleted T cells, or PBMCs. Subjects who had been exposed to COVID-19, were actively infected with it, or had recovered from it provided the deeply sampled blood TCRbeta repertoires that made up the dataset. A freely available public database, intended as a resource for researchers studying the immune response to SARS-CoV-2, is where the repertoires were released. The samples were drawn from the first 160 participants of the ongoing ImmuneRACE study and from over 950 subjects provided by 6 global collaborators. A de-identified subject ID, COVID-19 status, age in years and sex were almost always included in the sample metadata. HLA class I and class II types, where available, came from metadata supplied by the sample provider rather than from assay-based typing.

Enrolling through a virtual design, the prospective study's participants ranged in age from roughly 18 to 90 years and lived across approximately 25 United States geographic areas. In the prospective study, participants were assigned to cohorts based on the clinical history participants reported in a screening survey and a study questionnaire. Recovered participants in ImmuneRACE Cohort 3 were defined by two consecutive negative NP/OP PCR tests, clearance by a healthcare professional, or resolution of symptoms. In the prospective study, whole blood, serum and a nasopharyngeal or oropharyngeal swab were collected from each participant by mobile phlebotomists. Participants in the prospective study had the option to provide additional blood draws and questionnaires over a 2-month period. Before DNA extraction, prospective study blood samples were shipped either frozen or at room temperature. Points the paper makes about the study in general: How much clinical and demographic metadata was included differed by source and by participant, and the metadata was provided uncurated.

Sequenced sample: PBMCs or T cells enriched from blood (not recorded which). Recombination connected TRBV7-9 to TRBJ1-5, with TRBD1 matching 7 junction bases. The TCR was taken from a man aged 60-69 years who had recovered from COVID-19. The CDR3: CASSSQGSQPQHF. In nucleotide form, the sequence is TGTGCCAGCAGCTCACAGGGGAGTCAGCCCCAGCATTTT.